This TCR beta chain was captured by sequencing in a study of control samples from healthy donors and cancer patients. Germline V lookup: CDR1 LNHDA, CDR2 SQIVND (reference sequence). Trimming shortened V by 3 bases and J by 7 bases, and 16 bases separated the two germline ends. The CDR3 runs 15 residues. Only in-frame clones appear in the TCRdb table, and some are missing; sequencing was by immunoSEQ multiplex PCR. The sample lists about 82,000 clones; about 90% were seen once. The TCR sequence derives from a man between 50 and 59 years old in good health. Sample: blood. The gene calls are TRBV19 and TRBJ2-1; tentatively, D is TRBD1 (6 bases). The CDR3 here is CASSIDGGEKNEQFF. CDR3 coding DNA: TGTGCCAGTAGTATCGATGGGGGCGAAAAAAATGAGCAGTTCTTC.